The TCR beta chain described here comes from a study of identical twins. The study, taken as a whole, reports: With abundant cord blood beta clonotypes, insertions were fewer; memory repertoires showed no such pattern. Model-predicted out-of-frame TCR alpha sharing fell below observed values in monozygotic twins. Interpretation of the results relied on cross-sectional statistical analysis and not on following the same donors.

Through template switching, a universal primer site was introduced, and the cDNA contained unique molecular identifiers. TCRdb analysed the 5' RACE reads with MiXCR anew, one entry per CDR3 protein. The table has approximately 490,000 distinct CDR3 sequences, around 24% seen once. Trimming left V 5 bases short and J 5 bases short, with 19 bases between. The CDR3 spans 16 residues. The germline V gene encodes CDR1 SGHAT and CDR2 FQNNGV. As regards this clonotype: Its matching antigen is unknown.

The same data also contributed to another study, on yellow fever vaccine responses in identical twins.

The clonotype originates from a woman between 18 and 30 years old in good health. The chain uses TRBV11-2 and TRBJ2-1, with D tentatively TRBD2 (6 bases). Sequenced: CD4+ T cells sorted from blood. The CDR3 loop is CASSQLGLPPHNEQFF. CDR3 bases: TGTGCCAGCAGCCAACTGGGACTGCCGCCACACAATGAGCAGTTCTTC.